This T cell receptor (beta chain) was identified during a study of Graves' ophthalmopathy and Graves' hyperthyroidism. Study details: The study drew peripheral blood at initial diagnosis, before any treatment. The study's findings and limits: Built on 13 signatures, a model told ophthalmopathy apart from stable hyperthyroidism with around 90% sensitivity and roughly 80% specificity.

Amplifying from RNA transcripts, the study obtained TCR beta CDR3 regions. The first-round RT-PCR employed HTBI primers together with the Qiagen OneStep RT-PCR kit. A multiplex PCR was then performed as the second round. Using its own MiXCR run on the multiplex PCR reads, TCRdb lists one record per CDR3 protein. Found here are about 620,000 distinct CDR3 sequences, about a fifth of them singletons; the top ten hold roughly 6.9%. For this clonotype: Its antigen is currently unknown.

Deletions cut 6 bases from V and 7 bases from J, with 27 bases between. Looked up from germline, CDR1 is SGHAT and CDR2 is FQDESV (reference sequence). This CDR3 comprises 17 residues. This clonotype was obtained from a young woman with stable Graves' hyperthyroidism. Some clones in this sample may be carry-over from other donors' samples. Input material: peripheral blood. J is TRBJ1-1 and V is TRBV11-1; D uncertain. The CDR3 reads CASSPLNFSRTLLEAFF. DNA of the CDR3: TGTGCCAGCAGTCCCCTAAACTTTTCACGGACCCTCCTTGAAGCTTTCTTT.